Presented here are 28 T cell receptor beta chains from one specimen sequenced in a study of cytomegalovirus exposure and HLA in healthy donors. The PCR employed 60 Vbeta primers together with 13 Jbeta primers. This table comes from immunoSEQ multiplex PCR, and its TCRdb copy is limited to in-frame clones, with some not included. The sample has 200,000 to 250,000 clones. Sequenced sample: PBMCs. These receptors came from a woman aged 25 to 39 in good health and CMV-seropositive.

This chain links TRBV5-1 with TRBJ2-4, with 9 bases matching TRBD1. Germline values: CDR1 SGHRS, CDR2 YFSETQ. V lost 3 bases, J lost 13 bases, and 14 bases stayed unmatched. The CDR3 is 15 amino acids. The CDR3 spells CASSSDGNTGGEQYF. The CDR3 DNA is TGCGCCAGCAGCTCGGACGGAAATACAGGGGGCGAACAGTACTTC.

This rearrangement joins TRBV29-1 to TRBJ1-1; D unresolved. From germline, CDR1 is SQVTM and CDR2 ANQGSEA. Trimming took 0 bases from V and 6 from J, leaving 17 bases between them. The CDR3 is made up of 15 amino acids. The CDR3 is CSVEDEEPPISEAFF. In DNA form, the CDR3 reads TGCAGCGTTGAAGATGAGGAACCACCTATTTCTGAAGCTTTCTTT.

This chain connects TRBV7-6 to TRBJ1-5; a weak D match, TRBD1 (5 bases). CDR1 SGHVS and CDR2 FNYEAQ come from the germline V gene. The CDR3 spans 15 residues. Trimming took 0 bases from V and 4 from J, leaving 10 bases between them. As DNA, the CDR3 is TGTGCCAGCAGCTTAGCGTCAGGGCTAAATCAGCCCCAGCATTTT. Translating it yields CASSLASGLNQPQHF.

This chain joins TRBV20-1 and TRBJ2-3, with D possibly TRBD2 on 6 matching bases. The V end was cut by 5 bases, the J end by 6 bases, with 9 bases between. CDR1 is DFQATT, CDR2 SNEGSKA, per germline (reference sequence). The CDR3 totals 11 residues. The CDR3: CSARLVDTQYF. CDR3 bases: TGCAGTGCTCGACTAGTGGATACGCAGTATTTT.

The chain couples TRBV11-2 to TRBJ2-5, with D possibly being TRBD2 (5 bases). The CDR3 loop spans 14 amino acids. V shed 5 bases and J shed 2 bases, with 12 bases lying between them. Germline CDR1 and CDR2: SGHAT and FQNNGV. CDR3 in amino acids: CASSPRTEQETQYF. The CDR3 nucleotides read TGTGCCAGCAGCCCCCGGACTGAACAAGAGACCCAGTACTTC.

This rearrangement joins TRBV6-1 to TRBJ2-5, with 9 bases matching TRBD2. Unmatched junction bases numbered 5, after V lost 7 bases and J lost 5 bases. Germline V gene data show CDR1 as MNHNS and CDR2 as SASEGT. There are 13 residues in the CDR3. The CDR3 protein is CASKLAGYETQYF. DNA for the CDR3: TGTGCCAGCAAGCTAGCGGGGTATGAGACCCAGTACTTC.

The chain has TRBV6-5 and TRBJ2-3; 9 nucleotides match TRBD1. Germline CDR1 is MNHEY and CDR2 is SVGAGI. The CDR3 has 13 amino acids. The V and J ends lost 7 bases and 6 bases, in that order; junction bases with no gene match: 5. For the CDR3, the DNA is TGTGCCAGCACGGGACAGGGTTTGGATACGCAGTATTTT. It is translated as CASTGQGLDTQYF.

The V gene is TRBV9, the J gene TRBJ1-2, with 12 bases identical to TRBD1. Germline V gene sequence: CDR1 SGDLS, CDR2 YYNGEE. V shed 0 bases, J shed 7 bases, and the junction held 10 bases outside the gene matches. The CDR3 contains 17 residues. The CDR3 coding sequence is TGTGCCAGCAGCGTAGGGGCTAGTGGGACAGGGGGCCTTGGCTACACCTTC. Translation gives CASSVGASGTGGLGYTF.

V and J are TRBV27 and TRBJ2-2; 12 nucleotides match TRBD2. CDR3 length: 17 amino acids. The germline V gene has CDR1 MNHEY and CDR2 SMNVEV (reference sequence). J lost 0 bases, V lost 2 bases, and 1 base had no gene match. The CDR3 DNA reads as TGTGCCAGCAGTTTAAGACTAGCGGGAGCGAACACCGGGGAGCTGTTTTTT. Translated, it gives CASSLRLAGANTGELFF.

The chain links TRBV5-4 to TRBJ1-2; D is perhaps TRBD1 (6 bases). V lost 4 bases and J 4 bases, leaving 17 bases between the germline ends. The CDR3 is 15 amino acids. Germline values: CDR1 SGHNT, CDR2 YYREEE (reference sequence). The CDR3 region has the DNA TGTGCCAGCAGCAGTCCACAGGGTTTTGGCTATGGCTACACCTTC. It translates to CASSSPQGFGYGYTF.

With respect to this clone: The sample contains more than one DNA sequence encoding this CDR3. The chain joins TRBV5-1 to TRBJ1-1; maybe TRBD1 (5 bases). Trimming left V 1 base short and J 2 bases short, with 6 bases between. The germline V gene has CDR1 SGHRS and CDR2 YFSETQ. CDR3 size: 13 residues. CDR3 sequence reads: CASSLQGNTEAFF. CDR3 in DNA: TGCGCCAGCAGCTTGCAGGGTAACACTGAAGCTTTCTTT.

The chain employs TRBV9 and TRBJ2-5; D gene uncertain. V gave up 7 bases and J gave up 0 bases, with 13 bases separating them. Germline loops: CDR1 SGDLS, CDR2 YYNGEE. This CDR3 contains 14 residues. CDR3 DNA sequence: TGTGCCAGCTCCCGGCGGCAGCACCAAGAGACCCAGTACTTC. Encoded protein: CASSRRQHQETQYF. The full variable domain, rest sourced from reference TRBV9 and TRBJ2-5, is DSGVTQTPKHLITATGQRVTLRCSPRSGDLSVYWYQQSLDQGLQFLIQYYNGEERAKGNILERFSAQQFPDLHSELNLSSLELGDSALYFCASSRRQHQETQYFGPGTRLLVL.

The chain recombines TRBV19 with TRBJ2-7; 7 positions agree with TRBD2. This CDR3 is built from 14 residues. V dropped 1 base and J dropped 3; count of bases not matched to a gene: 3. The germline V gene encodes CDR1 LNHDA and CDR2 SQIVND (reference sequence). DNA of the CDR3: TGTGCCAGTAGTATAGCGCGGGGGTTCTACGAGCAGTACTTC. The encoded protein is CASSIARGFYEQYF. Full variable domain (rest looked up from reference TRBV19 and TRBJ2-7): DGGITQSPKYLFRKEGQNVTLSCEQNLNHDAMYWYRQDPGQGLRLIYYSQIVNDFQKGDIAEGYSVSREKKESFPLTVTSAQKNPTAFYLCASSIARGFYEQYFGPGTRLTVT.

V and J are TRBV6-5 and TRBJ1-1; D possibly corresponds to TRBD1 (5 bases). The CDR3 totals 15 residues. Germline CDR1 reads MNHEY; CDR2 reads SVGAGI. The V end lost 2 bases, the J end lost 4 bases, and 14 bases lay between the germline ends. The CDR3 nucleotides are TGTGCCAGCAGTTACGGGGCAGGGTCGGCCACTGAAGCTTTCTTT. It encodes CASSYGAGSATEAFF.

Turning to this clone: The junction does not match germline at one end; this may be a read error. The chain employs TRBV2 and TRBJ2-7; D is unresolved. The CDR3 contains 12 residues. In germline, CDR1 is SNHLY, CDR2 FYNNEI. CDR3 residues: CASREGSYEQYF. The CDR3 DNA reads TGTGCCAGCAGGGAAGGCAGCTACGAGCAGTACTTC.

The CDR3 bases are TGTGCCAGCTCACCTCAGACATTCTCTGGGGCCAACGTCCTGACTTTC. Translated, it gives CASSPQTFSGANVLTF. The chain is built from TRBV18 and TRBJ2-6; D is ambiguous. The V end was cut by 3 bases, the J end by 0 bases, with 9 bases between. Germline-derived CDR1 and CDR2 are KGHSH and LQKENI. The CDR3 has 16 amino acids.

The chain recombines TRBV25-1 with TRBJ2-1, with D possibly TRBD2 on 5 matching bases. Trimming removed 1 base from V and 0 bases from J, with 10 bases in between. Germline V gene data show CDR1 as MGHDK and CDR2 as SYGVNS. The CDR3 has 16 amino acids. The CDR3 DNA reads TGTGCCAGCAGTGAATCACAGCGGAGCTCCTACAATGAGCAGTTCTTC. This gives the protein CASSESQRSSYNEQFF.

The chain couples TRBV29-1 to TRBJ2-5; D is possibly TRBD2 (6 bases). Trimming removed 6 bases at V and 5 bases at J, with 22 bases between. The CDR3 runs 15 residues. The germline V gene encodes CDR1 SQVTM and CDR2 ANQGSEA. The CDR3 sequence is CSVGSTPGREETQYF. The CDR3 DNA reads TGCAGCGTGGGATCGACTCCGGGACGGGAGGAGACCCAGTACTTC.

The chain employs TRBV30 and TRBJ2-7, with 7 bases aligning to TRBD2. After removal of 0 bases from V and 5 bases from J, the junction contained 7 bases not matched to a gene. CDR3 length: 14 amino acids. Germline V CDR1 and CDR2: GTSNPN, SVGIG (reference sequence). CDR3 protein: CAWSVLGGSDEQYF. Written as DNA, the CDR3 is TGTGCCTGGAGTGTACTGGGGGGGTCAGACGAGCAGTACTTC.

The CDR3 here is CASSWSGDYGYTF. In DNA, the CDR3 is TGTGCCAGCAGCTGGTCAGGTGACTATGGCTACACCTTC. This chain joins TRBV5-6 and TRBJ1-2; D ambiguous. Trimming pared 3 bases from V and 3 bases from J, leaving 9 bases between. CDR3 length: 13 residues. In germline, CDR1 is SGHDT, CDR2 YYEEEE. Drawing the rest from reference TRBV5-6 and TRBJ1-2, the complete variable domain is DAGVTQSPTHLIKTRGQQVTLRCSPKSGHDTVSWYQQALGQGPQFIFQYYEEEERQRGNFPDRFSGHQFPNYSSELNVNALLLGDSALYLCASSWSGDYGYTFGSGTRLTVV.

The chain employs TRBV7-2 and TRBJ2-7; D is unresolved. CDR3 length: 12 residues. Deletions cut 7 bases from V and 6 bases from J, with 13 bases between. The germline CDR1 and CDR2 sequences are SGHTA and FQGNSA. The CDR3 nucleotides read TGTGCCAGCACACCTCGGAGCGCCGAGCAGTACTTC. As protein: CASTPRSAEQYF.

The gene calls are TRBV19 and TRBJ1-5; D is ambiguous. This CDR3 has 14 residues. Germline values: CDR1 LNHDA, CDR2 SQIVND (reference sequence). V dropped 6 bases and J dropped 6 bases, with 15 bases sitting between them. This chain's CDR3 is CASRTSWSGQPQHF. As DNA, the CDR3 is TGTGCCAGTAGGACCAGTTGGTCGGGTCAGCCCCAGCATTTT.

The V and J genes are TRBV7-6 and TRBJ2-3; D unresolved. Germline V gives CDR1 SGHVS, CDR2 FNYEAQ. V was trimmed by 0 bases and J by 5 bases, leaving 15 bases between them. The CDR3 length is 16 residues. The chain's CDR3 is CASSLAERPPGDTQYF. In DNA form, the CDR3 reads TGTGCCAGCAGCTTAGCCGAGCGTCCCCCCGGAGATACGCAGTATTTT. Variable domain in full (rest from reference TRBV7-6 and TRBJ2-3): GAGVSQSPRYKVTKRGQDVALRCDPISGHVSLYWYRQALGQGPEFLTYFNYEAQQDKSGLPNDRFSAERPEGSISTLTIQRTEQRDSAMYRCASSLAERPPGDTQYFGPGTRLTVL.

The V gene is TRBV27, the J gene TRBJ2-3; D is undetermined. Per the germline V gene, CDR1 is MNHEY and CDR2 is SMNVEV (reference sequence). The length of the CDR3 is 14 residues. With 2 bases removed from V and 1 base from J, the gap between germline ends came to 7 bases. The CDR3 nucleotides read TGTGCCAGCAGTTTAATTCAGGGCACAGATACGCAGTATTTT. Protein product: CASSLIQGTDTQYF.

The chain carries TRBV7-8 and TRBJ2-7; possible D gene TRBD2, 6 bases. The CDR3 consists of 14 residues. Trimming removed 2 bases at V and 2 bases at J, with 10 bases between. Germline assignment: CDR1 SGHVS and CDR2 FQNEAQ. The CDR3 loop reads CASSLRSGPYEQYF. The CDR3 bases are TGTGCCAGCAGCTTAAGGAGCGGGCCCTACGAGCAGTACTTC.

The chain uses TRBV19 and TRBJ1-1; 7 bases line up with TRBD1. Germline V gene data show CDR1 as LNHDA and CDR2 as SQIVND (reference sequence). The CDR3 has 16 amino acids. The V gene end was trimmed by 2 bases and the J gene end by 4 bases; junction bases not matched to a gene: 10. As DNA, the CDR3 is TGTGCCAGTAGTATATTCTGGACAGGACGAAGCACTGAAGCTTTCTTT. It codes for CASSIFWTGRSTEAFF.

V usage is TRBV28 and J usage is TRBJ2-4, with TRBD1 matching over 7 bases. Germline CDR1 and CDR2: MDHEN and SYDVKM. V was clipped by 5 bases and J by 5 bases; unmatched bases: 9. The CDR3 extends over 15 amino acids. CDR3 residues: CASSPTDRRENIQYF. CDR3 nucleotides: TGTGCCAGCAGTCCGACGGACAGGCGGGAAAACATTCAGTACTTC.

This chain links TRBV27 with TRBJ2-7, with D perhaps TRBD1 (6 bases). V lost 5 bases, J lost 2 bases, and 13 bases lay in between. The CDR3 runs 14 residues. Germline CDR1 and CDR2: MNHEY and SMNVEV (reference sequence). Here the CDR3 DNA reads TGTGCCAGCAGTGGGTACAGGGACACCTACGAGCAGTACTTC. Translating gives CASSGYRDTYEQYF.